This T cell receptor (beta chain) was documented in a study of blood T cells in healthy people across ages. General study findings and limits: Estimates of diversity drawn from one million T cells were considered underestimates.

As concerns this clonotype: The antigen is unknown.

Alongside a J-beta primer mix, a sample-barcoded 5' primer served in a second PCR lasting about 7 to 11 cycles. All samples gave at least 2.5 million CDR3-containing paired-end reads. A single record per CDR3 protein comes from TCRdb applying MiXCR to the 5' RACE reads. The data contain about 640,000 distinct CDR3 sequences, 45% to 65% of them singletons. Per-sample PBMC isolation yielded at least 6.5 million cells. The CDR3 spans 16 residues. Germline-derived CDR1 and CDR2 are MNHEY and SVGAGI. The specimen was blood. The source is a man aged 60 to 69 in good health. The V gene is TRBV6-5, the J gene TRBJ2-4; 7 nucleotides match TRBD1. The DNA matches TRBJ2-5 better at its end, which makes the J call doubtful. DNA for the CDR3: TGTGCCAGCAGTTACTCCAAACAGGGGTCCTCGGAGACCCAGTACTTC. Amino acids: CASSYSKQGSSETQYF.